Listed here are 9 T cell receptor beta chains from one sample, sequenced in a study of TIL therapy for anti-PD-1-resistant metastatic lung cancer (dated by TCRdb to the early 2020s). Sample time point, as interpreted from the label and publication: pre-treatment sample, taken before nivolumab and TIL therapy. Baseline tumor samples were excised metastases, mostly pleural nodules or supraclavicular lymph nodes, from the same resection used to grow TIL. TCR beta CDR3 regions were amplified from genomic DNA by bias-controlled multiplex PCR with the immunoSEQ v3 hsTCRB kit. In TCRdb, the immuneACCESS table is reduced to in-frame sequences with V and J assigned. These tables do not hold every clone; where another copy was compared, an unresolved V gene accounts for under half, and the others remain unexplained. Across this sample there are 95,000 or so clones, with 65% seen only once. The ten largest clonotypes hold approximately 11% of the sample.

Here the sequenced sample was tumor tissue, taken at baseline. The receptors here all came from a person aged 25 to 85 with non-small cell lung cancer.

The chain is built from TRBV28 and TRBJ2-1, with D unresolved. The CDR3 runs to 14 residues. Germline CDR1 and CDR2: MDHEN and SYDVKM. With 2 bases removed from V and 4 bases from J, the gap between germline ends came to 9 bases. The CDR3 DNA sequence: TGTGCCAGCAGTTTACAGTCCGGTTACAATGAGCAGTTCTTC. This sequence encodes CASSLQSGYNEQFF.

V and J are TRBV10-1 and TRBJ2-3; 9 positions match TRBD1. The germline V gene has CDR1 WNHNN and CDR2 SYGVQD (reference sequence). CDR3 length: 15 amino acids. Germline trimming cut 2 bases from V and 5 bases from J; bases unmatched to any gene: 5. CDR3 amino acids: CASSEDRGFVDTQYF. The CDR3 nucleotides are TGCGCCAGCAGTGAGGACAGGGGGTTCGTAGATACGCAGTATTTT.

This chain connects TRBV5-1 to TRBJ2-3; 12 bases line up with TRBD2. V was pared by 4 bases and J by 1 base, with 7 bases of the junction left unmatched. CDR1 SGHRS and CDR2 YFSETQ come from the germline V gene. The CDR3 sequence is 17 residues long. The DNA of the CDR3 is TGCGCCAGCAGCGCCACACCTAGCGGGGGGGGCACAGATACGCAGTATTTT. Translating gives CASSATPSGGGTDTQYF.

The V and J genes are TRBV7-2 and TRBJ2-3, with D perhaps matching TRBD2 (6 bases). Germline V gene lookup returns CDR1 SGHTA and CDR2 FQGNSA. Trimming pared 3 bases from V and 5 bases from J, leaving 15 bases between. The CDR3 loop spans 15 amino acids. CDR3 bases: TGTGCCAGCAGCTTGGAGGGGCCCCCGGGAGATACGCAGTATTTT. Protein sequence: CASSLEGPPGDTQYF.

The V and J genes are TRBV29-1 and TRBJ2-7, with D possibly being TRBD1 (6 bases). CDR1 is SQVTM, CDR2 ANQGSEA, per germline. Between the trimmed V and J ends, which lost 6 bases and 0 bases, there was a span of 9 bases. The CDR3 has 12 amino acids. In DNA form, the CDR3 reads TGCAGCGTCCGGGACACCTCCTACGAGCAGTACTTC. Translating gives CSVRDTSYEQYF.

This chain uses TRBV4-3 with TRBJ1-5; 7 bases map to TRBD1. Unmatched junction bases numbered 3, after V lost 2 bases and J lost 2 bases. CDR1 LGHNA and CDR2 YSLEER come from the germline V gene. There are 15 residues in the CDR3. CDR3 region: CASSQYRGGNQPQHF. The CDR3, as DNA: TGCGCCAGCAGCCAATACAGGGGAGGCAATCAGCCCCAGCATTTT.

Judged by abundance, this clone is medium-sized (0.01 to 0.1%). The chain joins TRBV11-2 to TRBJ1-2, with TRBD1 matching 10 bases. Germline V lookup: CDR1 SGHAT, CDR2 FQNNGV. The CDR3 is 14 residues long. Trimming cost V 2 bases and J 5 bases; bases outside gene matches: 2. The CDR3 here is CASSLTGQGYGYTF. In nucleotides, the CDR3 is TGTGCCAGCAGCTTAACGGGACAGGGGTATGGCTACACCTTC.

The table lists this clone with a count of one. This chain connects TRBV6-5 to TRBJ1-2; TRBD1 matches at 8 bases. The length of the CDR3 is 13 residues. Trimming at V came to 6 bases and at J to 6 bases, leaving 6 bases not matched to a gene. Per germline, CDR1 MNHEY and CDR2 SVGAGI. The CDR3 sequence: CASSIDRGHGYTF. CDR3 coding DNA: TGTGCCAGCAGCATAGACAGGGGCCATGGCTACACCTTC.

There are a few counts of this clone. The V call is TRBV21-1, the J call TRBJ1-6. TRBV21-1 is deemed a pseudogene. The CDR3 is 15 amino acids. CDR3 DNA sequence: TGTGCCAGCAGCAAAGGTGAGGCAGGTCATTCACCCCTCCACTTT. It is translated as CASSKGEAGHSPLHF.